The 28 T cell receptor beta chains presented below share a single source sample, sequenced in a study of early T cells in non-severe SARS-CoV-2 infection (dated by TCRdb to 2020 to 2023). Receptor libraries were prepared by 5' RACE. These reads were obtained on a NextSeq 500. TCRdb handled the public reads itself, with Q25 trimming in fastp and clone calling in MiXCR, and kept productive beta chains. Rows merge per CDR3 protein into single entries with the most common DNA and genes. This sample holds around 64,000 distinct CDR3 sequences; 11% were observed only once. Approximately 5% of the sample rests with the top ten. The sequencing here drew on whole blood, taken at baseline. The receptors here all came from an adult who was a healthcare worker with PCR-confirmed SARS-CoV-2 infection or an uninfected control (not recorded which).

This clonotype occurred many times. This chain connects TRBV18 to TRBJ2-5; D is possibly TRBD1 (6 bases). CDR1 and CDR2 from the germline V gene are KGHSH and LQKENI. CDR3 length equals 14 residues. V was cut by 2 bases and J by 1 base, with 8 bases left in between. In DNA form, the CDR3 reads TGTGCCAGCTCACCAGGGACACCCCAAGAGACCCAGTACTTC. Translated: CASSPGTPQETQYF.

The chain carries TRBV6-5 and TRBJ2-4; no clear D. The CDR3 contains 11 residues. Trimming removed 4 bases from V and 6 bases from J, with 4 bases in between. In germline, CDR1 is MNHEY, CDR2 SVGAGI. CDR3 in amino acids: CASSSRNIQYF. CDR3 bases: TGTGCCAGCAGTTCGCGAAACATTCAGTACTTC.

In this sample, this clonotype turned up a few times. V and J are TRBV19 and TRBJ2-7; the D is unclear. The V gene lost 5 bases and the J gene lost 0 bases, with 11 bases spanning the gap. CDR1 is LNHDA and CDR2 is SQIVND in the germline V gene (reference sequence). The CDR3 covers 14 residues. CDR3 DNA: TGTGCCAGTAGTCCGGCGGCTAGCTCCTACGAGCAGTACTTC. Translated: CASSPAASSYEQYF.

This clonotype was found a few times. The chain has TRBV2 and TRBJ1-1; D uncertain. The CDR3 extends over 12 amino acids. Germline loops: CDR1 SNHLY, CDR2 FYNNEI. V lost 8 bases, J lost 7 bases, and 14 bases lay in between. Here the CDR3 DNA reads TGTGCCAGCGGCTTACGTCCCGGTGAAGCTTTCTTT. It is translated as CASGLRPGEAFF.

This clonotype occurred many times. The genes are TRBV5-1 and TRBJ2-5; 8 nucleotides agree with TRBD1. Per germline, CDR1 SGHRS and CDR2 YFSETQ. V lost 5 bases and J lost 0; bases outside the gene matches: 9. The CDR3 loop spans 16 amino acids. The CDR3 DNA sequence: TGCGCCAGCAGACTCGTTGGACAGGGAAACCAAGAGACCCAGTACTTC. This gives the protein CASRLVGQGNQETQYF. The full variable domain, with the rest looked up from reference TRBV5-1 and TRBJ2-5, is KAGVTQTPRYLIKTRGQQVTLSCSPISGHRSVSWYQQTPGQGLQFLFEYFSETQRNKGNFPGRFSGRQFSNSRSEMNVSTLELGDSALYLCASRLVGQGNQETQYFGPGTRLLVL.

A note on this clonotype: One end of the junction is discordant with germline, which a read error may explain. The chain employs TRBV10-1 and TRBJ2-2; no clear D. The CDR3 length is 13 residues. Germline V lookup: CDR1 WNHNN, CDR2 SYGVQD (reference sequence). The CDR3 DNA is TGCGCCAGCAGTGAGTCACCCACCAGGGAGCTGTTTTTT. This translates into CASSESPTRELFF.

This rearrangement joins TRBV12-3 or TRBV12-4 to TRBJ1-1, with D possibly matching TRBD1 (6 bases). V shed 6 bases and J shed 6 bases, with 17 bases lying between them. The CDR3 length is 14 residues. The CDR3 coding sequence is TGTGCCAGCAGGATAACAGGGTCAGGGGCTGAAGCTTTCTTT. Its translation: CASRITGSGAEAFF.

The CDR3 is CSASPDSGIQYF. The CDR3 nucleotides read TGCAGTGCTAGCCCGGATTCGGGCATTCAGTACTTC. The rearrangement links TRBV20-1 to TRBJ2-4; D unresolved. The germline CDR1 and CDR2 sequences are DFQATT and SNEGSKA (reference sequence). The CDR3 length is 12 residues. V lost 3 bases, J lost 9 bases, and 12 bases lay in between.

This clonotype was detected many times. The genes are TRBV5-1 and TRBJ2-3; tentative D call: TRBD2 (6 bases). V lost 7 bases and J lost 0, with 15 bases in between. The CDR3 has 15 residues. Germline V gene data show CDR1 as SGHRS and CDR2 as YFSETQ. The CDR3 spells CASAEGLSSTDTQYF. The CDR3 region has the DNA TGCGCCAGCGCCGAAGGACTATCCAGCACAGATACGCAGTATTTT.

This clonotype was detected a few times. This chain joins TRBV7-2 and TRBJ2-7; 12 bases are shared with TRBD1. The V segment lost 5 bases and the J segment 8 bases; nucleotides outside the gene matches: 10. The CDR3 runs to 15 residues. Germline values: CDR1 SGHTA, CDR2 FQGNSA. The CDR3 DNA follows: TGTGCCAGCAGCCACGGGACAGGGGGCGGGCGTAAGCAGTACTTC. Amino acids: CASSHGTGGGRKQYF.

This clonotype appeared a few times. V is TRBV5-1 and J is TRBJ1-2; maybe TRBD1 (5 bases). The CDR3 totals 15 residues. Trimming took 1 base from V and 10 from J, leaving 20 bases between them. The germline gives CDR1 SGHRS, CDR2 YFSETQ. The CDR3 nucleotides read TGCGCCAGCAGCTTGTGGGGCAGCGGCGGTTTCGACTACACCTTC. Its protein is CASSLWGSGGFDYTF.

There are many counts of this clonotype. In nucleotides, the CDR3 is TGCAGTGCTAGAGTGGAGGTACCCGTCACGCAGTATTTT. It encodes CSARVEVPVTQYF. This chain uses TRBV20-1 with TRBJ2-3; D is perhaps TRBD2 (5 bases). With 1 base removed from V and 9 bases from J, the gap between germline ends came to 14 bases. CDR3 length equals 13 residues. The germline V gene has CDR1 DFQATT and CDR2 SNEGSKA (reference sequence).

CDR3 amino acids: CASSPGLGTGGKEEQFF. CDR3 in DNA: TGTGCCAGCAGCCCCGGATTGGGGACAGGGGGCAAGGAAGAGCAGTTCTTC. The J gene is TRBJ2-1, the V gene TRBV9; TRBD1 matches 12 bases. Germline loops: CDR1 SGDLS, CDR2 YYNGEE. This CDR3 is built from 17 residues. Trimming cost V 4 bases and J 10 bases; bases outside gene matches: 15.

The V gene is TRBV29-1, the J gene TRBJ2-5; no clear D gene. This CDR3 region has 13 residues. Trimming took 2 bases from V and 5 from J, leaving 12 bases between them. Germline lookup yields CDR1 SQVTM and CDR2 ANQGSEA. CDR3 bases: TGCAGCGTTGAACCCTCGTACGGGGAGACCCAGTACTTC. Translation gives CSVEPSYGETQYF.

Concerning this clonotype: Germline is not matched at one junction end, which may reflect a read error. This rearrangement joins TRBV19 to TRBJ2-3, with 7 bases fitting TRBD1. The germline V gene encodes CDR1 LNHDA and CDR2 SQIVND (reference sequence). The CDR3 extends over 14 amino acids. This chain's CDR3 is CASSRWDSTDKQYF. DNA of the CDR3: TGTGCCAGTAGTCGCTGGGACAGCACAGATAAGCAGTATTTT.

This clonotype was detected many times. V is TRBV20-1 and J is TRBJ2-5; no definite D call. The V and J ends lost 0 bases and 2 bases respectively, with 10 bases between them. The germline gives CDR1 DFQATT, CDR2 SNEGSKA (reference sequence). This CDR3 contains 14 residues. The CDR3 protein is CSARDGGVQETQYF. As DNA, the CDR3 is TGCAGTGCTAGAGATGGTGGGGTTCAAGAGACCCAGTACTTC.

This chain uses TRBV29-1 with TRBJ2-3; weak D call: TRBD1 (5 bases). Germline values: CDR1 SQVTM, CDR2 ANQGSEA. V shed 2 bases and J shed 5 bases, with 11 bases lying between them. The CDR3 spans 13 residues. The CDR3 coding sequence is TGCAGCGTTGAACAGACAGTGAGAGATACGCAGTATTTT. Encoded protein: CSVEQTVRDTQYF.

This clonotype was seen a few times. This chain uses TRBV6-6 with TRBJ2-2; D is unresolved. There are 12 residues in the CDR3. From germline, CDR1 is MNHNY and CDR2 SVGAGI (reference sequence). V shed 5 bases and J shed 5 bases, with 6 bases lying between them. CDR3 in DNA: TGTGCCAGCAGTCCCCGTACCGGGGAGCTGTTTTTT. Protein product: CASSPRTGELFF.

This clonotype has ten or more counts. J is TRBJ2-2 and V is TRBV20-1; 10 nucleotides match TRBD2. Germline CDR1 is DFQATT and CDR2 is SNEGSKA (reference sequence). V dropped 5 bases and J dropped 7; count of bases not matched to a gene: 13. CDR3 length: 16 amino acids. CDR3 sequence: CSAPGVAGGKNGELFF. The CDR3 DNA follows: TGCAGTGCTCCTGGTGTAGCGGGAGGAAAGAACGGGGAGCTGTTTTTT.

This clonotype was counted between two and nine times. The chain couples TRBV5-1 to TRBJ2-7; tentatively, D is TRBD2 (6 bases). V lost 4 bases to trimming and J lost 4 bases, with 12 bases between them. The germline V gene encodes CDR1 SGHRS and CDR2 YFSETQ. This CDR3 is built from 13 residues. The CDR3: CASSLGGEYEQYF. For the CDR3, the DNA is TGCGCCAGCAGCCTAGGCGGGGAGTACGAGCAGTACTTC.

The chain couples TRBV4-2 to TRBJ1-4; a weak D match, TRBD1 (6 bases). CDR3 length: 15 amino acids. Per the germline V gene, CDR1 is LGHNA and CDR2 is YNFKEQ. V lost 0 bases and J 4 bases, leaving 9 bases between the germline ends. The CDR3 protein is CASSQDPGVNEKLFF. The CDR3 coding sequence is TGTGCCAGCAGCCAAGATCCAGGGGTTAATGAAAAACTGTTTTTT.

The CDR3 spells CSASVATGSNQPQHF. CDR3 DNA: TGCAGTGCTAGTGTCGCGACGGGGAGCAATCAGCCCCAGCATTTT. V is TRBV20-1 and J is TRBJ1-5; D call uncertain. This CDR3 contains 15 residues. Trimming shortened V by 3 bases and J by 1 base, and 13 bases separated the two germline ends. Germline loops: CDR1 DFQATT, CDR2 SNEGSKA (reference sequence).

This clonotype was observed a handful of times. This chain links TRBV13 with TRBJ1-1; 9 bases are a match to TRBD1. Germline-derived CDR1 and CDR2 are PRHDT and FYEKMQ (reference sequence). V shed 3 bases, J shed 7 bases, and the junction held 0 bases outside the gene matches. This CDR3 region has 12 residues. CDR3 residues: CASSLGQGEAFF. The CDR3 nucleotides read TGTGCCAGCAGCTTGGGACAGGGTGAAGCTTTCTTT.

The genes are TRBV20-1 and TRBJ2-2, with unresolved D. This CDR3 contains 12 residues. Germline V gene lookup returns CDR1 DFQATT and CDR2 SNEGSKA (reference sequence). Trimming pared 6 bases from V and 2 bases from J, leaving 7 bases between. CDR3 nucleotides: TGCAGTGCCCTCAAAAACACCGGGGAGCTGTTTTTT. Its translation: CSALKNTGELFF.

The sample holds a few counts of this clonotype. The genes are TRBV4-3 and TRBJ1-2; D not certain. Germline V gene lookup returns CDR1 LGHNA and CDR2 YSLEER. The CDR3 loop spans 15 amino acids. With 0 bases removed from V and 6 bases from J, the gap between germline ends came to 14 bases. CDR3 DNA: TGCGCCAGCAGCCAAGATAGATGGACGGGTGATGGCTACACCTTC. Translating it yields CASSQDRWTGDGYTF.

This clonotype occurred a few times. The rearrangement joins TRBV20-1 to TRBJ1-1, with no clear D. The CDR3 spans 13 residues. Looked up from germline, CDR1 is DFQATT and CDR2 is SNEGSKA (reference sequence). The ends were cut back, 5 bases at V and 3 bases at J, with 13 bases in the middle. In DNA, the CDR3 is TGCAGTGCTCCAAAAGGAGAAGACACTGAAGCTTTCTTT. Encoded protein: CSAPKGEDTEAFF.

The V and J genes are TRBV20-1 and TRBJ2-7; 9 bases match TRBD2. The germline gives CDR1 DFQATT, CDR2 SNEGSKA (reference sequence). The CDR3 loop spans 13 amino acids. CDR3 DNA sequence: TGCAGCGTGAGACTAGCGGCTACCTACGAGCAGTACTTC. It specifies CSVRLAATYEQYF.

The V gene is TRBV6-5, the J gene TRBJ1-1, with D tentatively TRBD1 (5 bases). In germline, CDR1 is MNHEY, CDR2 SVGAGI. Trimming shortened V by 8 bases and J by 4 bases, and 14 bases separated the two germline ends. The length of the CDR3 is 13 residues. The CDR3 DNA reads as TGTGCCAGCCGGGGGGATTGGAGCACTGAAGCTTTCTTT. It specifies CASRGDWSTEAFF.